What follows are 2 T cell receptor beta chains derived from one specimen sequenced in a study of T cell responses to AZD1222 COVID-19 vaccine. Repertoires were generated with immunoSEQ multiplex PCR, while TCRdb's copy carries only in-frame clones and drops some. The sample records 140,000 or so clones, about 86% being singletons. The specimen comprised peripheral blood, sampled on day 0 of AZD1222 vaccination. The receptors originated from an adult in good health.

The chain has TRBV7-2 and TRBJ2-3, with 8 nucleotides matching TRBD2. Germline V gene data show CDR1 as SGHTA and CDR2 as FQGNSA. The CDR3 is made up of 13 amino acids. V was pared by 6 bases and J by 6 bases, with 5 bases of the junction left unmatched. The CDR3 DNA follows: TGTGCCAGCAGGCCCCCTAGCGGGGATACGCAGTATTTT. As protein: CASRPPSGDTQYF.

The gene calls are TRBV7-2 and TRBJ1-1; 9 nucleotides align to TRBD1. The CDR3 spans 14 residues. CDR1 is SGHTA, CDR2 FQGNSA, per germline. The trim removed 5 bases at V and 2 bases at J, leaving 3 bases unmatched. The CDR3 DNA follows: TGTGCCAGCAGCACGGGACAGGGAAACACTGAAGCTTTCTTT. It translates to CASSTGQGNTEAFF.